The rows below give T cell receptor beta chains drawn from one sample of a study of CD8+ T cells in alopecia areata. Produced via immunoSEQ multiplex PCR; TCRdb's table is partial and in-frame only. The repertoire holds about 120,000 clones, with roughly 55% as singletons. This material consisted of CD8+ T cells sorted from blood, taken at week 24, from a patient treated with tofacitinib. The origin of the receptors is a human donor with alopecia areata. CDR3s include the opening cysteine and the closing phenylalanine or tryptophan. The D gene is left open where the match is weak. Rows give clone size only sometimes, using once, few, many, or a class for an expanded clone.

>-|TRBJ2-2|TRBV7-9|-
TGTGCCAGCACCACGGGACCGACGGACGGGGAGCTGTTTTTT
CASTTGPTDGELFF
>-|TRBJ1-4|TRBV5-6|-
TGTGCCAGCAGCTTGAAACAGGAAAATGAAAAACTGTTTTTT
CASSLKQENEKLFF
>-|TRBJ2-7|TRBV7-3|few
TGTGCCAGCAGCCCCTCCGCTAGGACCGCGGGCGAGCAGTACTTC
CASSPSARTAGEQYF
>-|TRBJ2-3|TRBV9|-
TGTGCCAGCAGCGTAATTCCACCAGATACGCAGTATTTT
CASSVIPPDTQYF
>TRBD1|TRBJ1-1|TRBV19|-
TGTGCCAGTAGTACCGATGACAGGGCCGACACTGAAGCTTTCTTT
CASSTDDRADTEAFF
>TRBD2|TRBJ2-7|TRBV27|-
TGTGCCAGCAGTCTTGGGCGGGGGGACTACGAGCAGTACTTC
CASSLGRGDYEQYF
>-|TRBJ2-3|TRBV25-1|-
TGTGCCAGCAGTCTAAGGGGGGGAAGCACAGATACGCAGTATTTT
CASSLRGGSTDTQYF
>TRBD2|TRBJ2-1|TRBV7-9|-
TGTGCCAGCAGCCTAGCGGGGACTCCTCTCAATGAGCAGTTCTTC
CASSLAGTPLNEQFF
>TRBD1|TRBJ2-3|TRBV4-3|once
TGCGCCAGCAGCCGCATTACAGGGGTGAGCACAGATACGCAGTATTTT
CASSRITGVSTDTQYF
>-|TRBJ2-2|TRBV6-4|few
TGTGCCAGCAGTGGAGGGGACACCGGGGAGCTGTTTTTT
CASSGGDTGELFF
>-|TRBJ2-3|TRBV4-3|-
TGCGCCAGCAGCCAAGGGTGGGCAGGGCCGGAAGATACGCAGTATTTT
CASSQGWAGPEDTQYF
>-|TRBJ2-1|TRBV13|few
TGTGCCAGCAGCCTCCGACTAGTCGGCGACTGGAATGAGCAGTTCTTC
CASSLRLVGDWNEQFF
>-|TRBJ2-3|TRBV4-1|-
TGCGCCAGCAGCCGCATGGGAGACACAGATACGCAGTATTTT
CASSRMGDTDTQYF
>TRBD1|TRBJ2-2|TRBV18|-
TGTGCCAGCTCACCACCGAGGGGACAGGGTAACATCGGGGAGCTGTTTTTT
CASSPPRGQGNIGELFF
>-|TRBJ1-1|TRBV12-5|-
TGTGCTAGTGGTTTGGTATTAGGGAACACTGAAGCTTTCTTT
CASGLVLGNTEAFF
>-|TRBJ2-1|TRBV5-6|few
TGTGCCAGCAGGTCCGCGGGGTTCAACAATGAGCAGTTCTTC
CASRSAGFNNEQFF
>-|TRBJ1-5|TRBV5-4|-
TGTGCCAGCAGCCTGGAGGGTCAGCCCCAGCATTTT
CASSLEGQPQHF
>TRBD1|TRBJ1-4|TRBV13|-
TGTGCCAGCAGCCGCTGGGGACAGGGCGATGAAAAACTGTTTTTT
CASSRWGQGDEKLFF
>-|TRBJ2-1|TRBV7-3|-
TGTGCCAGCAGCTTAGTCGGTATAGGCAATGAGCAGTTCTTC
CASSLVGIGNEQFF
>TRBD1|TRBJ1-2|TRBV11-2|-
TGTGCCAGCAGCTTAGAAGGACAGGGCCTCGATGGCTACACCTTC
CASSLEGQGLDGYTF
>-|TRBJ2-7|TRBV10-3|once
TGTGCCATCAGTGAACAGGCCGTAACGGAGCAGTACTTC
CAISEQAVTEQYF
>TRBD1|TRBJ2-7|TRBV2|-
TGTGGCGCAAGACAGGGGTATGGCGAGCAGTACTTC
CGARQGYGEQYF
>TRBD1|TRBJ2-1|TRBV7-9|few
TGTGCCAGCAGCTTAGGGGGACAGCACCATAATGAGCAGTTCTTC
CASSLGGQHHNEQFF
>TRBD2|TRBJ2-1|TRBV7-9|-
TGTGCCAGCAGCACCTCTCCCGGGGGGTCTCCGGGAGATGAGCAGTTCTTC
CASSTSPGGSPGDEQFF
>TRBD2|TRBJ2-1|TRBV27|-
TGTGCCAGCAGTCCCCGAGTTAGCGGGGCCTCAGGGTACAATGAGCAGTTCTTC
CASSPRVSGASGYNEQFF
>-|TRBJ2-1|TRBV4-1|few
TGCGCCAGCAGCCCACGGGAGCTTTACAATGAGCAGTTCTTC
CASSPRELYNEQFF
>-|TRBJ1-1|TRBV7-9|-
TGTGCCAGCAGCTTAGTAGGGAGAGACACTGAAGCTTTCTTT
CASSLVGRDTEAFF
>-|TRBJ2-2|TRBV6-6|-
TGTGCCAGCCTGGATCTCACCGGGGAGCTGTTTTTT
CASLDLTGELFF
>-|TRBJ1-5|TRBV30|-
TGTGCCTGGAGTTGGGGGGGTGACCAGCCCCAGCATTTT
CAWSWGGDQPQHF
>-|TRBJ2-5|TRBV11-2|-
TGTGCCAGCAGTAACTATTACCAAGAGACCCAGTACTTC
CASSNYYQETQYF
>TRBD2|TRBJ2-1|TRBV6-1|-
TGTGCCAGCAGTGCCCGGAGCGGAGCGGGGGGGCCTCAATACGAGCAGTTCTTC
CASSARSGAGGPQYEQFF
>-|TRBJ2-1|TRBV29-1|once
TGCAGCGTCCCGGGGGAGCATGTGTACAATGAGCAGTTCTTC
CSVPGEHVYNEQFF
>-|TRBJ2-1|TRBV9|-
TGTGCCAGCAGCGTAGGGACAGCATACAATGAGCAGTTCTTC
CASSVGTAYNEQFF
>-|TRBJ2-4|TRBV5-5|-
TGTGCCAGCAATGATCTAGGGGAAGGGGCCAAAAACATTCAGTACTTC
CASNDLGEGAKNIQYF
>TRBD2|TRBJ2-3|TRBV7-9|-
TGTGCCAGCAGCCCTCGGGGTAGCGGGGACACAGATACGCAGTATTTT
CASSPRGSGDTDTQYF
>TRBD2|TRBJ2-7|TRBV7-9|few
TGTGCCAGCAGCCCTGGGACTCGCGGGAGGCAGTACTTC
CASSPGTRGRQYF
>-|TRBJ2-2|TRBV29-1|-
TGCAGCGTTGAATACACCGGGGAGCTGTTTTTT
CSVEYTGELFF
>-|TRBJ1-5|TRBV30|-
TGTGCCTGGAGTGTAATCGGCGATCAGCCCCAGCATTTT
CAWSVIGDQPQHF
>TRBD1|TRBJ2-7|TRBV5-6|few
TGTGCCAGCAGCACCTCGGGACAGGGATTCGACGAGCAGTACTTC
CASSTSGQGFDEQYF
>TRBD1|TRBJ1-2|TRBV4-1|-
TGCGCCAGCAGCCAAGAGTCACAGGGGGCGTTTGGCTACACCTTC
CASSQESQGAFGYTF
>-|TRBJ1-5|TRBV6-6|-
TGTGCCAGCTCCGGGGGGGGTCCAAATCAGCCCCAGCATTTT
CASSGGGPNQPQHF
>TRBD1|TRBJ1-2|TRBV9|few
TGTGCCAGCAGCAAAGATCCCCGACAGGGAGCTAACTATGGCTACACCTTC
CASSKDPRQGANYGYTF
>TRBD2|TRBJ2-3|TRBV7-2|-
TGTGCCAGCAGCTTAGGGATGCCGGGGGGACTCACAGATACGCAGTATTTT
CASSLGMPGGLTDTQYF
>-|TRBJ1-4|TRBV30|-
TGTGCCTGGAGCGCAGGAGAAAAACTGTTTTTT
CAWSAGEKLFF
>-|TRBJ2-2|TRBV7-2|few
TGTGCCAGCAGCTTGGGATTGGGGGGCCTCATCACCGGGGAGCTGTTTTTT
CASSLGLGGLITGELFF
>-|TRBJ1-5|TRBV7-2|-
TGTGCCAGCAGCTCTAGAGGGCAGGAGACCAATCAGCCCCAGCATTTT
CASSSRGQETNQPQHF
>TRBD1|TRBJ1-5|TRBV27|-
TGTGCCAGCAGTTTGGCGGGACAGCAATATCAGCCCCAGCATTTT
CASSLAGQQYQPQHF
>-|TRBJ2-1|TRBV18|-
TGTGCCAGCTCACCATGGGAACCACCCAATGAGCAGTTCTTC
CASSPWEPPNEQFF
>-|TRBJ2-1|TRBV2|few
TGTGCCAGCAGTGGGGCGAGGAGGGGTCGGGATGAGCAGTTCTTC
CASSGARRGRDEQFF
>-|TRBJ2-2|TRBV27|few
TGTGCCAGCAGTTTCGAAGACACCGGGGAGCTGTTTTTT
CASSFEDTGELFF
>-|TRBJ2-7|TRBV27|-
-
CASSSSAREQYF
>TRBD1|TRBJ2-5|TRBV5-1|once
TGCGCCAGCAGCTGGGACAGCAGGGAGACCCAGTACTTC
CASSWDSRETQYF
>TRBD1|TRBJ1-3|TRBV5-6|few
TGTGCCAGCAGCTACGGACAGGGGGCAAACACCATATATTTT
CASSYGQGANTIYF